Following are 32 T cell receptor beta chains from one sample sequenced in a study of blood T cells in healthy people across ages. The authors ran a second PCR of roughly 7 to 11 cycles using a sample-barcoded 5' primer and a J-beta primer mix. TCRdb called the 5' RACE reads again in MiXCR, with one record for every CDR3 protein. The data contain around 940,000 distinct CDR3 sequences, just over 50% of them singletons. The sequenced sample was blood. These receptors were obtained from a woman aged 55-69 years in good health.

This chain connects TRBV13 to TRBJ2-4; 15 nucleotides align to TRBD2. The CDR3 covers 16 residues. Germline trimming cut 4 bases from V and 13 bases from J; bases unmatched to any gene: 11. Germline loops: CDR1 PRHDT, CDR2 FYEKMQ (reference sequence). The CDR3 sequence is CASSYAAGLAGGQQYF. DNA for the CDR3: TGTGCCAGCAGCTACGCCGCTGGACTAGCGGGAGGGCAGCAGTACTTC.

This clonotype was found a few times. V usage is TRBV27 and J usage is TRBJ2-1; TRBD2 matches 12 bases. The CDR3 runs to 19 residues. V lost 4 bases and J lost 8; bases outside the gene matches: 18. Germline V CDR1 and CDR2: MNHEY, SMNVEV (reference sequence). The CDR3 nucleotides read TGTGCCAGCAGTTCACCCCCTGCCAGACTAGCGGGAGCATTAGATGAGCAGTTCTTC. Translated: CASSSPPARLAGALDEQFF.

This clonotype appeared many times. The chain combines TRBV27 with TRBJ2-7; 7 positions match TRBD2. CDR1 is MNHEY, CDR2 SMNVEV, per germline (reference sequence). The trim removed 0 bases at V and 3 bases at J, leaving 5 bases unmatched. This CDR3 region has 15 residues. The CDR3 here is CASSLSIRTSYEQYF. The CDR3 DNA follows: TGTGCCAGCAGTTTATCGATAAGGACTAGCTACGAGCAGTACTTC.

The gene calls are TRBV6-2 or TRBV6-3 and TRBJ2-3; TRBD2 matches 8 bases. J lost 4 bases, V lost 6 bases, and 9 bases had no gene match. Germline V CDR1 and CDR2: MNHEY, SVGEGT. The CDR3 spans 15 residues. CDR3 sequence: CASRLPGTRADTQYF. The CDR3 DNA reads as TGTGCCAGCAGACTCCCGGGGACTAGGGCAGATACGCAGTATTTT.

This clonotype has more than one count but fewer than ten. The V call is TRBV5-1, the J call TRBJ1-6, with TRBD1 identical over 9 bases. With V trimmed by 0 bases and J by 8 bases, 6 bases remained unmatched. The CDR3 runs to 16 residues. Per germline, CDR1 SGHRS and CDR2 YFSETQ. The CDR3 coding sequence is TGCGCCAGCAGCTTGGCCGTGGGACAGGGAGATTCACCCCTCCACTTT. It specifies CASSLAVGQGDSPLHF. The full variable domain, its missing parts supplied by reference TRBV5-1 and TRBJ1-6, is KAGVTQTPRYLIKTRGQQVTLSCSPISGHRSVSWYQQTPGQGLQFLFEYFSETQRNKGNFPGRFSGRQFSNSRSEMNVSTLELGDSALYLCASSLAVGQGDSPLHFGNGTRLTVT.

The V gene is TRBV5-1, the J gene TRBJ1-1, with 8 bases identical to TRBD1. This CDR3 has 15 residues. Trimming at V came to 4 bases and at J to 6 bases, leaving 11 bases not matched to a gene. Germline loops: CDR1 SGHRS, CDR2 YFSETQ. The CDR3 here is CASSVGQGTGAEAFF. DNA for the CDR3: TGCGCCAGCAGCGTCGGACAGGGAACAGGGGCTGAAGCTTTCTTT.

The V call is TRBV28, the J call TRBJ2-7; D might be TRBD1 (6 bases). Trimming cost V 6 bases and J 2 bases, with 17 bases left between them. Germline V CDR1 and CDR2: MDHEN, SYDVKM. This CDR3 has 15 residues. DNA of the CDR3: TGTGCCAGCAGGCCCGGACAGATAAAAGCCTACGAGCAGTACTTC. Protein product: CASRPGQIKAYEQYF.

J is TRBJ2-1 and V is TRBV7-6, with no clear D. The CDR3 sequence is 14 residues long. The germline CDR1 and CDR2 sequences are SGHVS and FNYEAQ. V was shortened by 5 bases and J by 2 bases, with 10 bases between the two germline ends. CDR3 protein: CASSPMGPYNEQFF. DNA for the CDR3: TGTGCCAGCAGCCCCATGGGCCCCTACAATGAGCAGTTCTTC.

The chain carries TRBV20-1 and TRBJ2-5; 9 nucleotides line up with TRBD2. Near its end, the DNA agrees better with TRBJ2-7, so the J call may be wrong. Germline lookup yields CDR1 DFQATT and CDR2 SNEGSKA (reference sequence). The CDR3 runs 15 residues. The CDR3 protein is CSAQKSLAGRYEQYF. For the CDR3, the DNA is TGCAGTGCCCAGAAGTCCCTAGCGGGGCGCTACGAGCAGTACTTC.

The chain carries TRBV7-2 and TRBJ1-2; 8 bases match TRBD1. Losses at the gene ends were 1 base for V and 5 bases for J; bases not matched to a gene: 3. The germline V gene has CDR1 SGHTA and CDR2 FQGNSA. This CDR3 region has 14 residues. As DNA, the CDR3 is TGTGCCAGCAGCTTAGGGACAGGGAAATATGGCTACACCTTC. It is translated as CASSLGTGKYGYTF.

This clonotype showed up just a few times. This chain connects TRBV12-3 or TRBV12-4 to TRBJ2-5; tentative D call: TRBD2 (5 bases). CDR3 length: 13 amino acids. The V gene lost 10 bases and the J gene lost 1 base, with 13 bases spanning the gap. CDR3 DNA sequence: TGTGCCATCATGAGGCGGGCCCAAGAGACCCAGTACTTC. Encoded protein: CAIMRRAQETQYF.

This clonotype was detected a few times. This chain joins TRBV6-1 and TRBJ2-7, with 10 bases matching TRBD2. This CDR3 is built from 16 residues. V was pared by 3 bases and J by 2 bases, with 7 bases of the junction left unmatched. Germline lookup yields CDR1 MNHNS and CDR2 SASEGT. CDR3 sequence reads: CASSDPGLAEPYEQYF. In DNA, the CDR3 is TGTGCCAGCAGTGACCCAGGACTAGCGGAGCCCTACGAGCAGTACTTC.

This clonotype was seen a handful of times. The V and J genes are TRBV28 and TRBJ2-7; D might be TRBD1 or TRBD2, each matching 5 bases. Trimming took off 3 bases at V and 3 bases at J, with 12 bases between the two ends. The CDR3 contains 14 residues. Germline CDR1 and CDR2: MDHEN and SYDVKM. CDR3 protein: CASSFGVRGYEQYF. CDR3 coding DNA: TGTGCCAGCAGTTTCGGGGTTAGGGGCTACGAGCAGTACTTC.

The V and J genes are TRBV5-5 and TRBJ1-6; D unresolved. V was shortened by 3 bases and J by 6 bases, with 16 bases between the two germline ends. The CDR3 is made up of 16 amino acids. Germline CDR1 is SGHKS and CDR2 is YYEKEE (reference sequence). The CDR3 here is CASSSIGVESNSPLHF. Written as DNA, the CDR3 is TGTGCCAGCAGCTCGATCGGGGTCGAAAGTAATTCACCCCTCCACTTT.

This chain joins TRBV27 and TRBJ1-2; 9 bases are a match to TRBD1. The CDR3 runs 17 residues. The germline V gene encodes CDR1 MNHEY and CDR2 SMNVEV (reference sequence). The ends lost 5 bases at V and 7 bases at J; junction bases unmatched: 17. The DNA for the CDR3 is TGTGCCAGCAGTGCCCATACGGGACAGGGATCTATGGGTGGCTACACCTTC. As protein: CASSAHTGQGSMGGYTF.

On this clonotype: At one end, the junction sequence differs from germline, possibly due to a read error. J is TRBJ2-4 and V is TRBV7-2, with TRBD1 as a possible D gene (6 bases). Germline CDR1 SGHTA, CDR2 FQGNSA. This CDR3 has 13 residues. This CDR3 reads CASSSGQGNIRYF. The CDR3 DNA reads as TGTGCCAGCAGCTCGGGGCAGGGGAACATTCGGTACTTC.

V and J are TRBV12-3 or TRBV12-4 and TRBJ2-5; unclear D gene. The CDR3 is 13 residues long. Trimming cost V 3 bases and J 2 bases, with 7 bases left between them. As DNA, the CDR3 is TGTGCCAGCAGTTTCGGTAAACAAGAGACCCAGTACTTC. Translating gives CASSFGKQETQYF.

This clonotype has a count of ten or more. The chain combines TRBV24-1 with TRBJ2-4; no firm D call. Trimming removed 2 bases from V and 8 bases from J, with 12 bases in between. This CDR3 has 14 amino acids. From germline, CDR1 is KGHDR and CDR2 SFDVKD. CDR3 amino acids: CATSDSPHWDIQYF. The CDR3 region has the DNA TGTGCCACCAGTGATTCACCGCACTGGGACATTCAGTACTTC.

The rearrangement uses TRBV6-2 or TRBV6-3 and TRBJ2-6; D is perhaps TRBD1 or TRBD2 (5 bases each). Germline CDR1 is MNHEY and CDR2 is SVGEGT. CDR3 length: 18 amino acids. The V end was cut by 2 bases, the J end by 1 base, with 15 bases between. CDR3 in amino acids: CASSYEGYSLSGANVLTF. In DNA form, the CDR3 reads TGTGCCAGCAGTTACGAGGGGTACAGTCTGTCTGGGGCCAACGTCCTGACTTTC.

The chain recombines TRBV11-2 with TRBJ2-1; 7 bases are a match to TRBD2. This CDR3 has 16 amino acids. The trim removed 7 bases at V and 4 bases at J, leaving 13 bases unmatched. Germline lookup yields CDR1 SGHAT and CDR2 FQNNGV. The CDR3 region is CASILLGGLHYNEQFF. The CDR3 nucleotides are TGTGCCAGCATATTGTTGGGGGGACTACATTACAATGAGCAGTTCTTC.

This clonotype came up a few times. V and J are TRBV27 and TRBJ2-3; a possible D gene is TRBD1 (6 bases). V was clipped by 4 bases and J by 6 bases, with 11 bases between them. This CDR3 comprises 13 residues. Germline CDR1 reads MNHEY; CDR2 reads SMNVEV (reference sequence). The CDR3 here is CASSYLTGDTQYF. In DNA, the CDR3 is TGTGCCAGCAGTTATCTCACAGGGGATACGCAGTATTTT.

This clonotype appeared a single time. The gene calls are TRBV20-1 and TRBJ2-3; D is uncertain. Trimming stripped 4 bases from V and 4 bases from J, with 9 bases between. The germline V gene encodes CDR1 DFQATT and CDR2 SNEGSKA (reference sequence). The length of the CDR3 is 12 residues. The CDR3 sequence: CSANFVADTQYF. The DNA for the CDR3 is TGCAGTGCTAACTTTGTTGCAGATACGCAGTATTTT.

This chain joins TRBV20-1 and TRBJ2-3; D is ambiguous. Germline values: CDR1 DFQATT, CDR2 SNEGSKA (reference sequence). With 5 bases removed from V and 2 bases from J, the gap between germline ends came to 8 bases. The CDR3 length is 12 residues. The CDR3 region has the DNA TGCAGTGCTGGGCGCTTCACAGATACGCAGTATTTT. The encoded protein is CSAGRFTDTQYF.

This sequence joins TRBV7-2 and TRBJ2-5, with 14 bases matching TRBD2. The CDR3 contains 19 residues. The V and J ends lost 4 bases and 2 bases, in that order; junction bases with no gene match: 12. Germline assignment: CDR1 SGHTA and CDR2 FQGNSA. CDR3 coding DNA: TGTGCCAGCAGCTCACTTTCCCCGGGACTAGCGGGAGATCAAGAGACCCAGTACTTC. This gives the protein CASSSLSPGLAGDQETQYF.

This chain uses TRBV4-1 with TRBJ1-3; D uncertain. The CDR3 spans 16 residues. The germline V gene encodes CDR1 MGHRA and CDR2 YSYEKL. Trimming took 1 base from V and 4 from J, leaving 14 bases between them. CDR3: CASSQANRAGGNTIYF. CDR3 bases: TGCGCCAGCAGCCAAGCAAATAGGGCAGGAGGAAACACCATATATTTT.

This chain uses TRBV4-2 with TRBJ2-1; D uncertain. Germline V gives CDR1 LGHNA, CDR2 YNFKEQ. The CDR3 sequence is 14 residues long. Trimming removed 0 bases at V and 5 bases at J, with 8 bases between. In DNA, the CDR3 is TGTGCCAGCAGCCAAGAGGCCGACAACAATGAGCAGTTCTTC. This encodes CASSQEADNNEQFF.

This clonotype has only a few counts. The gene calls are TRBV27 and TRBJ2-7; D not resolved. The CDR3 sequence is 16 residues long. V gave up 2 bases and J gave up 0 bases, with 14 bases separating them. Germline values: CDR1 MNHEY, CDR2 SMNVEV (reference sequence). The CDR3 DNA reads as TGTGCCAGCAGTTTAACGCCCCTGGGAAGCTCCTACGAGCAGTACTTC. Encoded protein: CASSLTPLGSSYEQYF.

The chain has TRBV28 and TRBJ2-4, with D unresolved. The CDR3 covers 14 residues. Trimming cost V 3 bases and J 7 bases, with 13 bases left between them. Per germline, CDR1 MDHEN and CDR2 SYDVKM. The CDR3 nucleotides read TGTGCCAGCAGTTTGAGAGAGGAGAGGAACATTCAGTACTTC. Its protein is CASSLREERNIQYF.

In its sample, this clonotype was seen a few times. The chain employs TRBV5-1 and TRBJ2-3; D unresolved. This CDR3 is built from 15 residues. Trimming left V 4 bases short and J 4 bases short, with 16 bases between. CDR1 and CDR2 from the germline V gene are SGHRS and YFSETQ. CDR3 coding DNA: TGCGCCAGCAGCCAATTCCTCCCTACCGCAGATACGCAGTATTTT. Translation gives CASSQFLPTADTQYF.

This clonotype was found a few times. The chain uses TRBV14 and TRBJ2-7; TRBD1 aligns across 9 bases. CDR1 and CDR2 from the germline V gene are SGHDN and FVKESK. The CDR3 contains 15 residues. Germline trimming cut 0 bases from V and 3 bases from J; bases unmatched to any gene: 3. The CDR3 DNA reads TGTGCCAGCAGCCAAGATGCGACAGGGGGCTACGAGCAGTACTTC. Its translation: CASSQDATGGYEQYF.

This rearrangement joins TRBV3-1 to TRBJ1-1; D remains unclear. The CDR3 runs to 13 residues. Between the trimmed V and J ends, which lost 0 bases and 7 bases, there was a span of 9 bases. Germline loops: CDR1 LGHDT, CDR2 YNNKEL (reference sequence). The CDR3 region has the DNA TGTGCCAGCAGCCAAGACTCAGGATGTGAAGCTTTCTTT. It codes for CASSQDSGCEAFF.

The chain links TRBV20-1 to TRBJ1-2; 8 bases are shared with TRBD1. The V gene end was trimmed by 4 bases and the J gene end by 0 bases; junction bases not matched to a gene: 10. The CDR3 is 16 amino acids. Germline-derived CDR1 and CDR2 are DFQATT and SNEGSKA (reference sequence). The CDR3 here is CSAILTGAKSNYGYTF. The CDR3 bases are TGCAGTGCTATCTTGACAGGGGCCAAATCTAACTATGGCTACACCTTC.